Listed here are 19 T cell receptor beta chains from one sample, sequenced in a study of a mutant IDH1 vaccine in newly diagnosed glioma. The assay was immunoSEQ multiplex PCR, and TCRdb's table has in-frame clones only and misses some. The sample shows about 32,000 clones, under 80% of them seen only once. Indicated time point: week 11, during vaccination. Every vaccination contained 300 ug of the mutant IDH1 20-mer peptide and was paired with topical imiquimod. What these receptors recognize is not known. The specimen comprised PBMCs, sampled from a glioma patient whose treatment included an IDH1 peptide vaccine. Source of these receptors: a man aged 25-45 years with glioma.

CDR3 DNA: TGTGCCAGCAGTTACGTTGGAGCCGGGGAGCTGTTTTTT. Translation gives CASSYVGAGELFF. J is TRBJ2-2 and V is TRBV6-5; no definite D call. Trimming pared 2 bases from V and 6 bases from J, leaving 7 bases between. This CDR3 is built from 13 residues. Germline loops: CDR1 MNHEY, CDR2 SVGAGI.

This chain uses TRBV28 with TRBJ1-2, with D possibly being TRBD1 (6 bases). CDR3 size: 16 residues. V was shortened by 7 bases and J by 5 bases, with 23 bases between the two germline ends. Germline assignment: CDR1 MDHEN and CDR2 SYDVKM. The CDR3 here is CASTLTGGGGIYGYTF. The CDR3 DNA sequence: TGTGCCAGCACCCTCACTGGGGGAGGGGGTATTTATGGCTACACCTTC.

This chain connects TRBV30 to TRBJ1-4; 9 bases are shared with TRBD1. V shed 3 bases, J shed 4 bases, and the junction held 6 bases outside the gene matches. Germline CDR1 reads GTSNPN; CDR2 reads SVGIG (reference sequence). The CDR3 contains 15 residues. CDR3 DNA: TGTGCCTGGAGCGCTGGGACAGGGATTAATGAAAAACTGTTTTTT. Translating it yields CAWSAGTGINEKLFF. The entire variable domain, with the rest obtained from reference TRBV30 and TRBJ1-4, is as follows: SQTIHQWPATLVQPVGSPLSLECTVEGTSNPNLYWYRQAAGRGLQLLFYSVGIGQISSEVPQNLSASRPQDRQFILSSKKLLLSDSGFYLCAWSAGTGINEKLFFGSGTQLSVL.

The chain couples TRBV30 to TRBJ1-2, with D unresolved. The V gene lost 0 bases and the J gene lost 7 bases, with 18 bases spanning the gap. Germline-derived CDR1 and CDR2 are GTSNPN and SVGIG (reference sequence). The CDR3 consists of 15 residues. The CDR3 loop reads CAWSVSGNGVRGYTF. The CDR3 DNA sequence: TGTGCCTGGAGTGTCTCTGGGAACGGGGTACGTGGCTACACCTTC.

The chain recombines TRBV9 with TRBJ2-7; 11 bases agree with TRBD2. Germline values: CDR1 SGDLS, CDR2 YYNGEE. The length of the CDR3 is 14 residues. The junction had 7 bases not matched to a gene; V was cut back by 3 bases and J by 8 bases. In nucleotides, the CDR3 is TGTGCCAGCAGCGAGACTAGCGGGACGAACCAGCAGTACTTC. This codes for CASSETSGTNQQYF. Based on the CDR3 plus reference TRBV9 and TRBJ2-7, the full variable domain is DSGVTQTPKHLITATGQRVTLRCSPRSGDLSVYWYQQSLDQGLQFLIQYYNGEERAKGNILERFSAQQFPDLHSELNLSSLELGDSALYFCASSETSGTNQQYFGPGTRLTVT.

This clone was recorded only once. The V call is TRBV5-1, the J call TRBJ1-4, with D possibly TRBD1 on 6 matching bases. Germline assignment: CDR1 SGHRS and CDR2 YFSETQ. The CDR3 runs to 15 residues. Trimming took off 4 bases at V and 7 bases at J, with 17 bases between the two ends. The CDR3 DNA reads TGCGCCAGCAGCGCGAAAGGGGGTGGAGGTGAAAAACTGTTTTTT. It translates to CASSAKGGGGEKLFF.

The chain combines TRBV9 with TRBJ1-1, with 7 bases identical to TRBD1. Germline V gene data show CDR1 as SGDLS and CDR2 as YYNGEE. Losses at the gene ends were 0 bases for V and 8 bases for J; bases not matched to a gene: 1. The CDR3 is made up of 12 amino acids. CDR3 amino acids: CASSVVGGEAFF. As DNA, the CDR3 is TGTGCCAGCAGCGTAGTAGGGGGCGAAGCTTTCTTT.

The rearrangement links TRBV6-4 to TRBJ2-3, with 12 positions matching TRBD2. The V gene end was trimmed by 5 bases and the J gene end by 4 bases; junction bases not matched to a gene: 13. The CDR3 loop spans 18 amino acids. Germline values: CDR1 MRHNA, CDR2 SNTAGT. Here the CDR3 reads CASSQASGGAEGPDTQYF. CDR3 in DNA: TGTGCCAGCAGTCAAGCTAGCGGGGGGGCCGAGGGGCCAGATACGCAGTATTTT.

A remark on this clone: The limits of the CDR3 on the DNA are not certain, so only TCRdb's listed CDR3 is given. The V call is TRBV30, the J call TRBJ1-6. CDR1 and CDR2 (germline): GTSNPN, SVGIG (reference sequence). Ends included, the CDR3 has 12 residues. CDR3 sequence: CAWSVGPGIFHF.

This chain joins TRBV4-2 and TRBJ2-3, with TRBD2 matching over 11 bases. CDR1 is LGHNA, CDR2 YNFKEQ, per germline. Germline trimming cut 4 bases from V and 4 bases from J; bases unmatched to any gene: 10. The CDR3 has 17 amino acids. The CDR3 DNA follows: TGTGCCAGCAGCCGAACCCTTAGCGGGAGGGCTGCAGATACGCAGTATTTT. It is translated as CASSRTLSGRAADTQYF.

The gene calls are TRBV6-4 and TRBJ1-1; no reliable D call. Germline CDR1 and CDR2: MRHNA and SNTAGT. Trimming removed 10 bases at V and 3 bases at J, with 18 bases between. The CDR3 is 14 amino acids. The CDR3 DNA reads TGTGCCACCTCAAATGGTAGGGTGCACACTGAAGCTTTCTTT. This gives the protein CATSNGRVHTEAFF.

This clone was seen a few times. V is TRBV2 and J is TRBJ1-4; maybe TRBD1 (6 bases). CDR3 size: 14 residues. Germline V CDR1 and CDR2: SNHLY, FYNNEI. Trimming removed 2 bases at V and 8 bases at J, with 12 bases between. CDR3 in amino acids: CASSEYGDKEKLFF. The CDR3 nucleotides read TGTGCCAGCAGTGAATATGGGGACAAAGAAAAACTGTTTTTT. The whole variable domain, remainder taken from reference TRBV2 and TRBJ1-4, is EPEVTQTPSHQVTQMGQEVILRCVPISNHLYFYWYRQILGQKVEFLVSFYNNEISEKSEIFDDQFSVERPDGSNFTLKIRSTKLEDSAMYFCASSEYGDKEKLFFGSGTQLSVL.

This rearrangement joins TRBV4-1 to TRBJ2-6; D ambiguous. Germline loops: CDR1 MGHRA, CDR2 YSYEKL. Trimming took 3 bases from V and 0 from J, leaving 15 bases between them. The CDR3 is 18 residues long. CDR3 sequence (DNA): TGCGCCAGCAGCCAGAGACCGACACCAGTCTCTGGGGCCAACGTCCTGACTTTC. This gives the protein CASSQRPTPVSGANVLTF.

This chain uses TRBV30 with TRBJ1-4; D call uncertain. Germline CDR1 and CDR2: GTSNPN and SVGIG (reference sequence). This CDR3 region has 14 residues. V lost 0 bases and J 6 bases, leaving 11 bases between the germline ends. The CDR3 DNA sequence: TGTGCCTGGAGTGTAGAGGAGGAGGATGAAAAACTGTTTTTT. Residues: CAWSVEEEDEKLFF.

The genes are TRBV7-8 and TRBJ2-5; D is unclear. V lost 1 base, J lost 5 bases, and 8 bases lay in between. The CDR3 sequence is 13 residues long. The germline CDR1 and CDR2 sequences are SGHVS and FQNEAQ. CDR3 nucleotide sequence: TGTGCCAGCAGCTTAGTTGTGTGGGAGACCCAGTACTTC. The encoded protein is CASSLVVWETQYF.

The gene calls are TRBV28 and TRBJ1-2; D uncertain. V dropped 3 bases and J dropped 8 bases, with 13 bases sitting between them. Germline CDR1 reads MDHEN; CDR2 reads SYDVKM. The CDR3 length is 13 residues. The CDR3 DNA sequence: TGTGCCAGCAGTTTGCCAGCGACTATGGGCTACACCTTC. Protein product: CASSLPATMGYTF.

The chain carries TRBV27 and TRBJ2-7, with D possibly being TRBD2 (5 bases). V lost 6 bases and J lost 0, with 12 bases in between. Germline V gene sequence: CDR1 MNHEY, CDR2 SMNVEV (reference sequence). The CDR3 runs 14 residues. CDR3 bases: TGTGCCAGCAGGTTGGACTGGCCCTCCTACGAGCAGTACTTC. It specifies CASRLDWPSYEQYF.

The chain carries TRBV5-1 and TRBJ1-2; TRBD1 is a possible D gene (5 bases). The germline gives CDR1 SGHRS, CDR2 YFSETQ. With 2 bases removed from V and 0 bases from J, the gap between germline ends came to 11 bases. There are 15 residues in the CDR3. The CDR3 DNA follows: TGCGCCAGCAGCTTCCGGGACGGAGCTAACTATGGCTACACCTTC. Its translation is CASSFRDGANYGYTF.

This chain joins TRBV18 and TRBJ2-3; 9 bases are shared with TRBD1. V was clipped by 2 bases and J by 5 bases; unmatched bases: 5. Looked up from germline, CDR1 is KGHSH and CDR2 is LQKENI. This CDR3 region has 15 residues. DNA for the CDR3: TGTGCCAGCTCACCAAGACAGGGGGAGATAGATACGCAGTATTTT. Residues: CASSPRQGEIDTQYF. Looking up the rest from reference TRBV18 and TRBJ2-3 gives the full variable domain: NAGVMQNPRHLVRRRGQEARLRCSPMKGHSHVYWYRQLPEEGLKFMVYLQKENIIDESGMPKERFSAEFPKEGPSILRIQQVVRGDSAAYFCASSPRQGEIDTQYFGPGTRLTVL.